The rows below give T cell receptor beta chains drawn from one sample of a study of post-analysis software for immune sequencing data. TCRdb re-called the PCR reads with MiXCR, one entry per CDR3 protein. The table shows under 650,000 distinct CDR3 sequences, with roughly 47% occurring only once. Sequencing used blood. The source is a girl aged 10-17 years with multiple sclerosis. CDR3s include the opening cysteine and the closing phenylalanine or tryptophan. Each record gives: D gene, J gene, V gene, clone size, CDR3 DNA, CDR3 protein. D genes are given only for firm matches. Size values are once, few and many counts, or a class for expanded clones, and some rows have none.

D: NA
J: TRBJ2-1
V: TRBV12-3/TRBV12-4
size: few
DNA: TGTGCATTGACGAGGGGGTTCCAATACAATGAGCAGTTCTTC
CDR3: CALTRGFQYNEQFF

D: NA
J: TRBJ2-1
V: TRBV10-3
size: few
DNA: TGTGCCATCAGTGAGTCGTCAGGGGGGAACAATGAGCAGTTCTTC
CDR3: CAISESSGGNNEQFF

D: NA
J: TRBJ2-3
V: TRBV27
size: NA
DNA: TGTGCCACCACTCCAGGACGGGGAAGCACAGATACGCAGTATTTT
CDR3: CATTPGRGSTDTQYF

D: NA
J: TRBJ1-2
V: TRBV29-1
size: few
DNA: TGCAGCGTCGCCCATCCTTCTTATGGCTACACCTTC
CDR3: CSVAHPSYGYTF

D: NA
J: TRBJ1-4
V: TRBV6-5
size: NA
DNA: TGTGCCAGCAGTTACTCGAATGGTAGAGGAGGGGCAGGTGAAAAACTGTTTTTT
CDR3: CASSYSNGRGGAGEKLFF

D: TRBD1
J: TRBJ2-1
V: TRBV3-1
size: NA
DNA: TGTGCCAGCAGCCCGGGGGACAGGGGAAGAAGGTACAATGAGCAGTTCTTC
CDR3: CASSPGDRGRRYNEQFF

D: NA
J: TRBJ2-7
V: TRBV7-6
size: NA
DNA: TGTGCCAGCAGCTTATTTCCCCACACAACAGGGGAGGGGTACGAGCAGTACTTC
CDR3: CASSLFPHTTGEGYEQYF

D: TRBD2
J: TRBJ2-7
V: TRBV12-3/TRBV12-4
size: few
DNA: TGTGCCAGCAGTTTAACTAGCGGACTATACGAGCAGTACTTC
CDR3: CASSLTSGLYEQYF

D: TRBD1
J: TRBJ2-5
V: TRBV10-3
size: NA
DNA: TGTGCCATCAGTCGGACAGGGGCGGACCAAGAGACCCAGTACTTC
CDR3: CAISRTGADQETQYF

D: NA
J: TRBJ2-7
V: TRBV10-3
size: NA
DNA: TGTGCCATCAGTGAGTACCCCGGGACTGGAAGCGAGCAGTACTTC
CDR3: CAISEYPGTGSEQYF

D: TRBD1
J: TRBJ2-5
V: TRBV29-1
size: NA
DNA: TGCAGCGTTGGAGGGGGGCACCAGGGACAGGGGGGCGAGACCCAGTACTTC
CDR3: CSVGGGHQGQGGETQYF

D: NA
J: TRBJ1-1
V: TRBV2
size: NA
DNA: TGTGCCAGCTCGGTAGAGTCAAGCCAAACTATGAACACTGAAGCTTTCTTT
CDR3: CASSVESSQTMNTEAFF

D: NA
J: TRBJ2-7
V: TRBV29-1
size: few
DNA: TGCAGCGTTGTGGAGGGCTACGAGCAGTACTTC
CDR3: CSVVEGYEQYF

D: TRBD2
J: TRBJ2-1
V: TRBV6-1
size: NA
DNA: TGTGCCAGCAGTGAAGCGGTGCGGGGGGTCTATGAGCAGTTCTTC
CDR3: CASSEAVRGVYEQFF

D: TRBD1
J: TRBJ2-6
V: TRBV6-5
size: few
DNA: TGTGCCAGCAGTTCCTACTCGACAGGGATTAGCTCTGGGGCCAACGTCCTGACTTTC
CDR3: CASSSYSTGISSGANVLTF

D: NA
J: TRBJ2-3
V: TRBV15
size: NA
DNA: TGTGCCACCCGCAGGGGCGGGGGAACAGATACGCAGTATTTT
CDR3: CATRRGGGTDTQYF

D: NA
J: TRBJ2-2
V: TRBV5-1
size: NA
DNA: TGCGCCAGCAGCTTGGACGCGCCTTTGAACACCGGGGAGCGGTTTTTT
CDR3: CASSLDAPLNTGERFF

D: NA
J: TRBJ2-1
V: TRBV6-6
size: NA
DNA: TGTGCCAGCAGCCTCGCTCTGGGGCGGTTCTTC
CDR3: CASSLALGRFF

D: NA
J: TRBJ2-5
V: TRBV30
size: NA
DNA: TGTGCCTGGAGTGTACCGTCGTCAGGGAACCAAGAGACCCAGTACTTC
CDR3: CAWSVPSSGNQETQYF

D: NA
J: TRBJ1-6
V: TRBV10-3
size: few
DNA: TGTGCCATCAGTGAGGACCCCCTGGATTACCAACCACCCCACTTT
CDR3: CAISEDPLDYQPPHF

D: NA
J: TRBJ2-1
V: TRBV7-2
size: few
DNA: TGTGCCAGCAGCCTCCAGGGGCGGAATGAGCAGTTCTTC
CDR3: CASSLQGRNEQFF

D: TRBD2
J: TRBJ2-7
V: TRBV2
size: NA
DNA: TGTGCCAGCGGAACCCTCGGGGGGTTCTACGAGCAGTACTTC
CDR3: CASGTLGGFYEQYF

D: NA
J: TRBJ2-1
V: TRBV11-3
size: few
DNA: TGTGCCAGCAGCTTACAAGGATTCGCCTACAATGAGCAGTTCTTC
CDR3: CASSLQGFAYNEQFF

D: TRBD1
J: TRBJ1-4
V: TRBV12-3/TRBV12-4
size: NA
DNA: TGTGCCAGCAGGGACCGGACAGGGGCCAATGAAAAACTGTTTTTT
CDR3: CASRDRTGANEKLFF

D: NA
J: TRBJ2-1
V: TRBV10-3
size: NA
DNA: TGTGCCATCCGGGACCATAGGAATGAGCAGTTCTTC
CDR3: CAIRDHRNEQFF

D: NA
J: TRBJ2-5
V: TRBV13
size: few
DNA: TGTGCCAGCAGCGCTTATCAGACCTCCCAAGAGACCCAGTACTTC
CDR3: CASSAYQTSQETQYF

D: NA
J: TRBJ1-4
V: TRBV3-1
size: few
DNA: TGTGCCAGCAGCCGGAACGACGGTGGGGTGGAAAAACTGTTTTTT
CDR3: CASSRNDGGVEKLFF

D: NA
J: TRBJ1-4
V: TRBV10-2
size: NA
DNA: TGCGCCAGCAGTGAGTCCAGGCGGGACTTTGGAAAACTGTTTTTT
CDR3: CASSESRRDFGKLFF

D: NA
J: TRBJ2-7
V: TRBV24-1
size: NA
DNA: TGTGCCACCAGTCCAGAGACCGGAGGGAACGAGCAGTACTTC
CDR3: CATSPETGGNEQYF

D: NA
J: TRBJ2-7
V: TRBV29-1
size: few
DNA: TGCAGCGTTGAGGCTAGTAGTAGATACGAGCAGTACTTC
CDR3: CSVEASSRYEQYF

D: NA
J: TRBJ1-1
V: TRBV6-1
size: NA
DNA: TGTGCCAGCAGTAAAGCCGGGCCGGTTGTCATCACTGAAGCTTTCTTT
CDR3: CASSKAGPVVITEAFF

D: TRBD1
J: TRBJ2-3
V: TRBV11-1
size: NA
DNA: TGTGCCAGCAGCTTGGGAAGGACAGGGGCGGCAGATACGCAGTATTTT
CDR3: CASSLGRTGAADTQYF

D: NA
J: TRBJ2-7
V: TRBV7-6
size: NA
DNA: TGTGCCAGCAGCTTAGAATTCGTCGGGAGCATGTACGAGCAGTACTTC
CDR3: CASSLEFVGSMYEQYF

D: TRBD2
J: TRBJ2-6
V: TRBV12-3/TRBV12-4
size: few
DNA: TGTGCCAGCTTGCCCTCTAGCGGGCTAAGCTCTGGGGCCAACGTCCTGACTTTC
CDR3: CASLPSSGLSSGANVLTF

D: TRBD1
J: TRBJ2-5
V: TRBV7-7
size: NA
DNA: TGTGCCAGCAGCTTGGACAGGGTAATGAAGACCCAGTACTTC
CDR3: CASSLDRVMKTQYF

D: TRBD2
J: TRBJ2-7
V: TRBV6-6
size: few
DNA: TGTGCCAGCAGTTACTCCCCGGCGGGGGGGCTACACGAGCAGTACTTC
CDR3: CASSYSPAGGLHEQYF

D: NA
J: TRBJ2-1
V: TRBV11-2
size: few
DNA: TGTGCCAGCGCCTATTCTAGCTCCCATGGCAATGAGCAGTTCTTC
CDR3: CASAYSSSHGNEQFF

D: TRBD2
J: TRBJ2-1
V: TRBV5-1
size: NA
DNA: TGCGCCAGCAGCTTGGTACTAGCGACTGACAATGAGCAGTTCTTC
CDR3: CASSLVLATDNEQFF

D: TRBD2
J: TRBJ2-1
V: TRBV12-3/TRBV12-4
size: NA
DNA: TGTGCCAGCAGACCTGGACTAGGTCAGTACAATGAGCAGTTCTTC
CDR3: CASRPGLGQYNEQFF

D: TRBD1
J: TRBJ1-6
V: TRBV7-9
size: few
DNA: TGTGCCAGCAGCTTGGCGGGACAGGGAAGATCACCCCTCCACTTT
CDR3: CASSLAGQGRSPLHF